The entry below gives a single T cell receptor beta chain sequence along with its context. The target antigen is unknown. The sort gate was single viable CD3+CD4+CD8-CD45RO+ cells for memory CD4+ T cells. The germline gives CDR1 SGHVS, CDR2 FNYEAQ. V lost 1 base, J lost 5 bases, and 8 bases lay in between. This CDR3 comprises 13 residues. This sample is drawn from a study of memory CD4+ T cells and cytomegalovirus serostatus. In the study overall: Healthy Belgian adult donors included nine or ten CMV-positive and 24 CMV-negative people.

Study-level findings and limits: The CMV-associated TCR signature appears largely within the CD4+ memory repertoire. CD4+ memory repertoires contained about two fifths of the 164 reported CMV TCRbeta sequences. Median bootstrapped AUC for CMV status was just under 0.97 originally, around 0.91 US-trained.

Repertoires were generated with immunoSEQ multiplex PCR, while TCRdb's copy carries only in-frame clones and drops some. The sample consists of 70,000 or so clones, approximately 78% of them appearing once. The V and J genes are TRBV7-6 and TRBJ1-1; no clear D. The origin of this receptor is an adult in good health and CMV-seropositive. Sequenced sample: memory CD4+ T cells from blood. The CDR3 nucleotides are TGTGCCAGCAGCTTAGGTTTGCTGACTGAAGCTTTCTTT. This encodes CASSLGLLTEAFF.